The 27 T cell receptor beta chains below all came from one sample that was sequenced in a study of blood T cell repertoires in COVID-19. The protocol was immunoSEQ multiplex PCR, while the TCRdb copy is restricted to in-frame clones and leaves out a portion. Among 330,000 or so clones listed, 92% were seen once. Sequencing was done on a sample of PBMCs or T cells enriched from blood (not recorded which). The origin of the receptors is a woman between 25 and 40 years old who had recovered from COVID-19.

The chain joins TRBV24-1 to TRBJ1-5; weak D call: TRBD1 (5 bases). V dropped 3 bases and J dropped 5 bases, with 13 bases sitting between them. CDR3 size: 15 residues. Germline CDR1 and CDR2: KGHDR and SFDVKD. CDR3 sequence reads: CATSDPNRPDQPQHF. The CDR3 nucleotides read TGTGCCACCAGTGATCCTAACAGGCCGGATCAGCCCCAGCATTTT.

This sequence joins TRBV30 and TRBJ2-5; maybe TRBD2 (6 bases). Trimming took off 6 bases at V and 2 bases at J, with 19 bases between the two ends. The CDR3 contains 15 residues. Germline V gene sequence: CDR1 GTSNPN, CDR2 SVGIG (reference sequence). The CDR3 DNA is TGTGCCTGTAGTTCGGAGGGGCACCCTCAAGAGACCCAGTACTTC. This gives the protein CACSSEGHPQETQYF. Full variable domain (missing parts from reference TRBV30 and TRBJ2-5): SQTIHQWPATLVQPVGSPLSLECTVEGTSNPNLYWYRQAAGRGLQLLFYSVGIGQISSEVPQNLSASRPQDRQFILSSKKLLLSDSGFYLCACSSEGHPQETQYFGPGTRLLVL.

J is TRBJ2-5 and V is TRBV13; 9 bases are shared with TRBD2. V was pared by 4 bases and J by 5 bases, with 5 bases of the junction left unmatched. The CDR3 spans 14 residues. The V gene's germline CDR1 is PRHDT and CDR2 FYEKMQ (reference sequence). CDR3 DNA: TGTGCCAGCAGCTGGGGACTAGCTTTGGAGACCCAGTACTTC. Its protein product is CASSWGLALETQYF.

The chain employs TRBV4-1 and TRBJ1-5; no firm D call. Trimming took off 5 bases at V and 1 base at J, with 12 bases between the two ends. Germline CDR1 MGHRA, CDR2 YSYEKL. The CDR3 is 15 residues long. Here the CDR3 DNA reads TGCGCCAGCAGCTCTGGAGGAGCCAGCAATCAGCCCCAGCATTTT. This codes for CASSSGGASNQPQHF.

The V gene is TRBV3-1 (or the pseudogene TRBV3-2), the J gene TRBJ2-7; TRBD2 matches at 7 bases. Germline CDR1 is LGHDT and CDR2 is YNNKEL (reference sequence). The CDR3 contains 16 residues. Trimming removed 0 bases from V and 2 bases from J; junction bases left unmatched: 7. The CDR3 DNA reads as TGTGCCAGCAGCCAAGAAAACTGGCGGGAGCCCTACGAGCAGTACTTC. Residues: CASSQENWREPYEQYF.

The chain has TRBV6-5 and TRBJ2-1; D may be TRBD2 (6 bases). This CDR3 contains 14 residues. The ends were cut back, 7 bases at V and 8 bases at J, with 18 bases in the middle. Germline CDR1 reads MNHEY; CDR2 reads SVGAGI. The CDR3 is CASTPRWGTDEQFF. The CDR3 DNA is TGTGCCAGCACCCCAAGGTGGGGGACTGATGAGCAGTTCTTC.

This clone was picked up a small number of times. The sample contains more than one DNA sequence encoding this CDR3. The J gene is TRBJ1-1, the V gene TRBV30; D is possibly TRBD1 (6 bases). V was shortened by 1 base and J by 5 bases, with 8 bases between the two germline ends. This CDR3 region has 12 residues. CDR1 is GTSNPN and CDR2 is SVGIG in the germline V gene (reference sequence). CDR3 residues: CAWSGGQTEAFF. Written as DNA, the CDR3 is TGTGCCTGGAGTGGAGGACAGACTGAAGCTTTCTTT.

The chain employs TRBV19 and TRBJ1-2, with D maybe TRBD1 (5 bases). This CDR3 has 12 amino acids. Germline CDR1 is LNHDA and CDR2 is SQIVND (reference sequence). V shed 5 bases and J shed 5 bases, with 9 bases lying between them. Here the CDR3 DNA reads TGTGCCAGTAGTTCACAGGCGTATGGCTACACCTTC. Residues: CASSSQAYGYTF.

The chain employs TRBV24-1 and TRBJ1-2; D is unresolved. CDR1 and CDR2 from the germline V gene are KGHDR and SFDVKD. V lost 4 bases, J lost 4 bases, and 12 bases lay in between. The CDR3 has 14 amino acids. CDR3 residues: CATSDPAVGYGYTF. As DNA, the CDR3 is TGTGCCACCAGTGACCCGGCGGTTGGCTATGGCTACACCTTC.

This chain joins TRBV19 and TRBJ2-3; 9 nucleotides match TRBD2. Germline assignment: CDR1 LNHDA and CDR2 SQIVND (reference sequence). The CDR3 totals 15 residues. J lost 5 bases, V lost 5 bases, and 8 bases had no gene match. CDR3 in amino acids: CASSPRGGGGDTQYF. As DNA, the CDR3 is TGTGCCAGTAGTCCGCGGGGGGGCGGCGGAGATACGCAGTATTTT.

The chain joins TRBV10-3 to TRBJ2-7, with D hard to call. CDR3 length equals 13 residues. Trimming pared 3 bases from V and 3 bases from J, leaving 9 bases between. Germline V lookup: CDR1 ENHRY, CDR2 SYGVKD. The CDR3 here is CAISDGYDYEQYF. CDR3 coding DNA: TGTGCCATCAGTGACGGGTACGACTACGAGCAGTACTTC.

The chain carries TRBV2 and TRBJ1-1, with 9 bases fitting TRBD1. The CDR3 extends over 15 amino acids. V gave up 3 bases and J gave up 4 bases; unmatched junction bases: 6. Germline CDR1 and CDR2: SNHLY and FYNNEI. For the CDR3, the DNA is TGTGCCAGCAGTGAGACCGGGACAGGGCCCACTGAAGCTTTCTTT. Translating gives CASSETGTGPTEAFF.

As DNA, the CDR3 is TGTGCCAGCAGGGAGAGACCGACAGGGAGCGGCTACACCTTC. It specifies CASRERPTGSGYTF. This chain links TRBV28 with TRBJ1-2, with TRBD1 matching over 7 bases. The CDR3 runs 14 residues. The germline V gene encodes CDR1 MDHEN and CDR2 SYDVKM. Losses at the gene ends were 6 bases for V and 8 bases for J; bases not matched to a gene: 12.

The chain has TRBV9 and TRBJ2-5; TRBD1 is a possible D gene (6 bases). The CDR3 runs to 14 residues. Trimming took 3 bases from V and 1 from J, leaving 10 bases between them. The germline gives CDR1 SGDLS, CDR2 YYNGEE. CDR3 residues: CASSGRDTQETQYF. For the CDR3, the DNA is TGTGCCAGCAGCGGCCGGGACACCCAAGAGACCCAGTACTTC.

This chain joins TRBV28 and TRBJ1-2, with no clear D. The CDR3 covers 13 residues. V was shortened by 4 bases and J by 4 bases, with 10 bases between the two germline ends. Germline loops: CDR1 MDHEN, CDR2 SYDVKM. The CDR3, as DNA: TGTGCCAGCAGTTCTGCAGAAGTCTATGGCTACACCTTC. It encodes CASSSAEVYGYTF.

V and J are TRBV5-1 and TRBJ2-5; the match to TRBD2 covers 7 bases. This CDR3 has 16 residues. In germline, CDR1 is SGHRS, CDR2 YFSETQ. The J segment lost 2 bases and the V segment lost 2 bases, leaving 9 bases of the junction unmatched. In DNA, the CDR3 is TGCGCCAGCAGCTTTAACCGCGGGACTACGCAAGAGACCCAGTACTTC. Protein sequence: CASSFNRGTTQETQYF.

The chain recombines TRBV6-5 with TRBJ2-5, with 9 bases matching TRBD1. The junction had 7 bases not matched to a gene; V was cut back by 6 bases and J by 5 bases. The CDR3 has 14 residues. CDR1 MNHEY and CDR2 SVGAGI come from the germline V gene. The CDR3 protein is CASRDTGGAETQYF. As DNA, the CDR3 is TGTGCCAGCAGAGATACAGGGGGCGCGGAGACCCAGTACTTC.

The CDR3 nucleotides are TGTGCCAGCAGCGTAGGGGACAGGACTGAAGCTTTCTTT. Amino acids: CASSVGDRTEAFF. The chain links TRBV9 to TRBJ1-1, with 8 bases aligning to TRBD1. The CDR3 spans 13 residues. V lost 0 bases, J lost 5 bases, and 0 bases stayed unmatched. Germline CDR1 and CDR2: SGDLS and YYNGEE.

The rearrangement links TRBV7-9 to TRBJ1-3; tentatively, D is TRBD1 (5 bases). The CDR3 length is 16 residues. Trimming removed 4 bases from V and 0 bases from J, with 13 bases in between. Per the germline V gene, CDR1 is SEHNR and CDR2 is FQNEAQ (reference sequence). The CDR3: CASSSQDRDSGNTIYF. In nucleotides, the CDR3 is TGTGCCAGCAGCTCACAAGACAGAGACTCTGGAAACACCATATATTTT.

This clone has just one count. The DNA of the CDR3 is TGTGCCAGCAGCGTAGTCAGCGGAGGACCACTGCGCCACTATGGCTACACCTTC. Translation gives CASSVVSGGPLRHYGYTF. The V gene is TRBV9, the J gene TRBJ1-2; D ambiguous. Germline CDR1 SGDLS, CDR2 YYNGEE. Trimming left V 0 bases short and J 3 bases short, with 21 bases between. The CDR3 runs to 18 residues.

The gene calls are TRBV20-1 and TRBJ2-7, with unresolved D. Germline lookup yields CDR1 DFQATT and CDR2 SNEGSKA (reference sequence). The CDR3 length is 12 residues. V lost 3 bases and J 0 bases, leaving 6 bases between the germline ends. The CDR3 bases are TGCAGTGCTAGTCCTAACTCCTACGAGCAGTACTTC. This encodes CSASPNSYEQYF.

The rearrangement joins TRBV4-3 to TRBJ2-7; D is unresolved. The CDR3 spans 14 residues. The germline V and J ends were trimmed by 0 bases and 3 bases, with 9 bases remaining between them. Germline loops: CDR1 LGHNA, CDR2 YSLEER. The CDR3 region is CASSQDPSVYEQYF. Here the CDR3 DNA reads TGCGCCAGCAGCCAAGATCCCAGCGTCTACGAGCAGTACTTC.

In nucleotides, the CDR3 is TGTGCCAGCAGTCGATCGCGGGACAGCCTATACTATGGCTACACCTTC. Protein sequence: CASSRSRDSLYYGYTF. The chain employs TRBV28 and TRBJ1-2; 7 bases align to TRBD1. There are 16 residues in the CDR3. Trimming cost V 5 bases and J 3 bases; bases outside gene matches: 12. Germline assignment: CDR1 MDHEN and CDR2 SYDVKM.

The chain has TRBV13 and TRBJ1-6, with TRBD1 matching over 8 bases. V lost 5 bases, J lost 5 bases, and 5 bases stayed unmatched. Germline V CDR1 and CDR2: PRHDT, FYEKMQ (reference sequence). The CDR3 runs to 15 residues. The CDR3 sequence: CASSTGTGDNSPLHF. The CDR3 DNA is TGTGCCAGCAGCACCGGGACAGGAGATAATTCACCCCTCCACTTT.

The chain uses TRBV11-1 and TRBJ2-7; the D gene is possibly TRBD1 (6 bases). CDR1 and CDR2 (germline): SGHAT, FQDESV (reference sequence). V gave up 3 bases and J gave up 1 base, with 13 bases separating them. CDR3 length equals 15 residues. CDR3 amino acids: CASSFGETGSYEQYF. The CDR3 bases are TGTGCCAGCAGCTTCGGGGAGACAGGTTCCTACGAGCAGTACTTC.

This clone came up a few times. CDR3 region: CASSPDSLNSPLHF. CDR3 nucleotide sequence: TGTGCCAGTAGTCCCGACAGTCTCAATTCACCCCTCCACTTT. The V call is TRBV19, the J call TRBJ1-6; the D gene is possibly TRBD1 (5 bases). CDR3 length: 14 amino acids. Germline CDR1 reads LNHDA; CDR2 reads SQIVND (reference sequence). The V gene lost 5 bases and the J gene lost 7 bases, with 12 bases spanning the gap.

The rearrangement joins TRBV18 to TRBJ2-7; TRBD1 is a possible D gene (6 bases). Looked up from germline, CDR1 is KGHSH and CDR2 is LQKENI. Trimming took 6 bases from V and 3 from J, leaving 15 bases between them. This CDR3 region has 14 residues. The CDR3 loop is CASSPRQEDYEQYF. For the CDR3, the DNA is TGTGCCAGCTCCCCCAGACAGGAGGACTACGAGCAGTACTTC.